A selection of T cell receptor beta chains follows, all from one sample in a study of siplizumab effects on memory and regulatory T cells. Sequencing used immunoSEQ multiplex PCR; TCRdb keeps in-frame clones, though not all of them. Counted here are 95,000 to 110,000 clones, roughly 92% occurring once; the ten biggest clones make up approximately 0.58%. The sample consisted of Tregs sorted from blood. Receptors were obtained from a human donor in good health. CDR3s include the opening cysteine and the closing phenylalanine or tryptophan. A D gene is named only where the DNA matches it firmly. Size is stated for part of the rows, as once, few or many counts, or as a class when the clone is expanded.

cdr3_nt	cdr3_aa	v_call	clone_size	d_call	j_call
TGTGCCAGCAGCGAGGGAGGGGTGAACACTGAAGCTTTCTTT	CASSEGGVNTEAFF	TRBV6-1	NA	NA	TRBJ1-1
TGTGCCATCAACCACGACCCAGGGTCCGCCTACACCTTC	CAINHDPGSAYTF	TRBV10-3	NA	NA	TRBJ1-2
TGTGCCAGCAGCTTAGGGGGACAGGCCGATTCTGGGGCCAACGTCCTGACTTTC	CASSLGGQADSGANVLTF	TRBV11-3	once	TRBD1	TRBJ2-6
TGTGCCAGTAGTATCCAGGGCGGGAGGGCCAATGAGCAGTTCTTC	CASSIQGGRANEQFF	TRBV19	NA	TRBD2	TRBJ2-1
TGTGCCAGCAGCTTCCTTGGGGGCATCACCGGGGAGCTGTTTTTT	CASSFLGGITGELFF	TRBV7-8	NA	NA	TRBJ2-2
TGTGCCAGCAGCCCCCGACAGGGGTTGAACACTGAAGCTTTCTTT	CASSPRQGLNTEAFF	TRBV9	NA	TRBD1	TRBJ1-1
TGCGCCAGCAGCCCAATTATCGGGCAGGGGAGAACCGGGGAGCTGTTTTTT	CASSPIIGQGRTGELFF	TRBV5-1	NA	NA	TRBJ2-2
TGTGCCAGCTCCGGGACCGCACAAGAGACCCAGTACTTC	CASSGTAQETQYF	TRBV18	NA	NA	TRBJ2-5
TGTGCCATCAGCCCAACAGTCTACGAGCAGTACTTC	CAISPTVYEQYF	TRBV10-3	NA	NA	TRBJ2-7
TGTGCCAGCAGCAGCCTAGCGGGAGGGAACACCGGGGAGCTGTTTTTT	CASSSLAGGNTGELFF	TRBV21-1	NA	NA	TRBJ2-2
TGTGCCTGGAGTGTCGGCACCTACGAGCAGTACTTC	CAWSVGTYEQYF	TRBV30	NA	NA	TRBJ2-7
TGTGCCAGCAGCTTGGGACTAGCAGAGACCTACGAGCAGTACTTC	CASSLGLAETYEQYF	TRBV9	NA	TRBD2	TRBJ2-7
TGTGCCAGCAGCTTAGTGGGCAGGGTTTACACTGAAGCTTTCTTT	CASSLVGRVYTEAFF	TRBV13	NA	NA	TRBJ1-1
TGTGCCAGCAGCCTCACAGGGAACACCGGGGAGCTGTTTTTT	CASSLTGNTGELFF	TRBV7-9	NA	NA	TRBJ2-2
TGTGCCAGCAGCTCGGACAGGGCCTACAATGAGCAGTTCTTC	CASSSDRAYNEQFF	TRBV5-8	once	TRBD1	TRBJ2-1
TGCGCCAGCAGCGGAGGTCTAACCGGGGAGCTGTTTTTT	CASSGGLTGELFF	TRBV5-1	NA	NA	TRBJ2-2
TGTGCCAGCAGCTTAGACACCGGGGAGCTGTTTTTT	CASSLDTGELFF	TRBV7-9	once	NA	TRBJ2-2
TGTGCCAGCAGCCAAGTACGGGGTCTGGTCACCGGGGAGCTGTTTTTT	CASSQVRGLVTGELFF	TRBV4-2	once	NA	TRBJ2-2
TGTGCCAGCAGCTTAGGGAGAAGGGAGCCGGGGTTCTTATCCTACGAGCAGTACTTC	CASSLGRREPGFLSYEQYF	TRBV7-2	once	NA	TRBJ2-7
TGTGCCAGCAGGGTAGCGGTCATTTACAATGAGCAGTTCTTC	CASRVAVIYNEQFF	TRBV13	NA	NA	TRBJ2-1
TGTGCCAGCAGCAGGATACAGGGAGGCACCGGGGAGCTGTTTTTT	CASSRIQGGTGELFF	TRBV7-9	NA	NA	TRBJ2-2
TGTGCCAGCAGTGAATGGGGGGGGCAGGGGGAGACCCAGTACTTC	CASSEWGGQGETQYF	TRBV25-1	NA	NA	TRBJ2-5
TGTGCCAGCTCACGGGTCCCAGGAGAGACCCAGTACTTC	CASSRVPGETQYF	TRBV18	NA	NA	TRBJ2-5
TGTGCCAGCAGCCAAGATTCTAGCGGGATGTACGAGCAGTACTTC	CASSQDSSGMYEQYF	TRBV4-2	NA	TRBD2	TRBJ2-7
TGTGCCAGTAGTATAGATCCAGGGGAGACTGAAGCTTTCTTT	CASSIDPGETEAFF	TRBV19	NA	NA	TRBJ1-1
TGCGCCAGCAGTTCGACAGGGGACACTGAAGCTTTCTTT	CASSSTGDTEAFF	TRBV10-1	few	TRBD1	TRBJ1-1
TGTGCCAGCTCACTAGCGGGGGGGCCCGGTGAGCAGTTCTTC	CASSLAGGPGEQFF	TRBV18	NA	TRBD2	TRBJ2-1
TGTGCCAGCAGCTTAACTAGCGGGAGGGACTACGAGCAGTACTTC	CASSLTSGRDYEQYF	TRBV7-3	NA	TRBD2	TRBJ2-7
TGCGCCAGCAGAGATGGGACGTCTGAAGCTTTCTTT	CASRDGTSEAFF	TRBV10-2	NA	NA	TRBJ1-1
TGTGCCAGTAGTAGAGGGACAGGCAACTATGGCTACACCTTC	CASSRGTGNYGYTF	TRBV19	once	TRBD1	TRBJ1-2
TGCGCCAGCAGCTTGTCTCCCCGGAGTGTGAATGAGCAGTTCTTC	CASSLSPRSVNEQFF	TRBV5-1	NA	NA	TRBJ2-1
TGTGCCAGCAGCTTGGAACTAGCGGGAGGTCACTCCTACAATGAGCAGTTCTTC	CASSLELAGGHSYNEQFF	TRBV5-6	NA	TRBD2	TRBJ2-1
TGTGCCAGCAGTTATACTAGCTCTGGAAACACCATATATTTT	CASSYTSSGNTIYF	TRBV27	NA	NA	TRBJ1-3
TGCGCCAGCAGCTCGCCCGGGACAGGGGTCGGCTACACCTTC	CASSSPGTGVGYTF	TRBV5-1	NA	TRBD1	TRBJ1-2
TGTGCCAGCAGCAAAAGGTGGATTGGGGGCCAGCAGTACTTC	CASSKRWIGGQQYF	TRBV21-1	once	NA	TRBJ2-7
TGTGCCAGCAGCAAAGGCAGGGGACAAGAGACCCAGTACTTC	CASSKGRGQETQYF	TRBV6-5	once	NA	TRBJ2-5
TGTGCCAGCAGTTTTCAGGGGAGGAACGGCTATGGCTACACCTTC	CASSFQGRNGYGYTF	TRBV27	NA	NA	TRBJ1-2
TGTGCCAGCAGCTTAGGCCTCGGGGGCCGGGAGACCCAGTACTTC	CASSLGLGGRETQYF	TRBV7-3	NA	NA	TRBJ2-5
TGTGCCTGGGACGGGACAGGGAATTCACCCCTCCACTTT	CAWDGTGNSPLHF	TRBV30	once	TRBD1	TRBJ1-6
TGTGCCAGCAGGAGACAGGCTCAAACCGGGGAGCTGTTTTTT	CASRRQAQTGELFF	TRBV6-5	NA	NA	TRBJ2-2
TGTGCCAGCAGCCCCGACCCCAGGGGGCGCCTCTATGGCTACACCTTC	CASSPDPRGRLYGYTF	TRBV9	once	TRBD1	TRBJ1-2
TGTGCCAGCAGCGAGGGGGGCAGAGGCTACGAGCAGTACTTC	CASSEGGRGYEQYF	TRBV9	medium-sized	NA	TRBJ2-7
TGTGCCAGCAGTTACGGCCGGTGGGCTGGGAATGAGCAGTTCTTC	CASSYGRWAGNEQFF	TRBV6-5	NA	NA	TRBJ2-1
TGTGCCAGCAGCGTAGGCCCGGGAGAAGGTTTACACGATACGCAGTATTTT	CASSVGPGEGLHDTQYF	TRBV9	NA	NA	TRBJ2-3
TGTGCCAGCAGTGCGCGCCCGGGACGGGACTACGAGCAGTACTTC	CASSARPGRDYEQYF	TRBV6-5	NA	NA	TRBJ2-7
TGTGCCAGCAGTGGCCCGGGACAGGGTGATTCCCTGCACTATGGCTACACCTTC	CASSGPGQGDSLHYGYTF	TRBV2	NA	TRBD1	TRBJ1-2
TGTGCCAGCAGCGTAAAGGCGGGAATCAATGAGCAGTTCTTC	CASSVKAGINEQFF	TRBV9	NA	NA	TRBJ2-1
TGTGCCAGCAGCGTAGGCCGGTCCTACGAGCAGTACTTC	CASSVGRSYEQYF	TRBV11-1	NA	NA	TRBJ2-7
TGTGCCAGCTCACCGGGAGTAGATAGCAATCAGCCCCAGCATTTT	CASSPGVDSNQPQHF	TRBV18	NA	NA	TRBJ1-5
TGTGCCAGCAGTTACTCCCAGGGCCAAAATTCACCCCTCCACTTT	CASSYSQGQNSPLHF	TRBV6-6	NA	NA	TRBJ1-6